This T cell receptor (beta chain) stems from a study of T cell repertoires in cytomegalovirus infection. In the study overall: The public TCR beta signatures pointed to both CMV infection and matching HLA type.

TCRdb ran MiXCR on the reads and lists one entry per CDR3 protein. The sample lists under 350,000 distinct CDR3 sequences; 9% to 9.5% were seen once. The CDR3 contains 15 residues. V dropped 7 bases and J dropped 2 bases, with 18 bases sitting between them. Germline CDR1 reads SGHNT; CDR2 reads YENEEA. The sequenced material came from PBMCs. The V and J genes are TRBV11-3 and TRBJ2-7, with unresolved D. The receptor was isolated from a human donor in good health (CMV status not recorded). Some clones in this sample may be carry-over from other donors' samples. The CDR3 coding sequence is TGTGCCAGCACCTTCAGACGCATCCAGGCCTACGAGCAGTACTTC. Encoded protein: CASTFRRIQAYEQYF. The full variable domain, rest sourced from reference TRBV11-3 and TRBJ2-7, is EAGVVQSPRYKIIEKKQPVAFWCNPISGHNTLYWYLQNLGQGPELLIRYENEEAVDDSQLPKDRFSAERLKGVDSTLKIQPAELGDSAVYLCASTFRRIQAYEQYFGPGTRLTVT.